What follows is one T cell receptor (beta chain) and its context. The antigen remains undetermined. The sample is drawn from a study of cytomegalovirus exposure and HLA in healthy donors. Germline V gene sequence: CDR1 SQVTM, CDR2 ANQGSEA. With V trimmed by 3 bases and J by 13 bases, 12 bases remained unmatched. The CDR3 spans 13 residues. PCR used 60 Vbeta primers and 13 Jbeta primers. This table comes from immunoSEQ multiplex PCR, and its TCRdb copy is limited to in-frame clones, with some not included. In all, the sample yields some 200,000 clones. Whole-study results and caveats: In a later analysis, an Asian-associated ancestry cluster reportedly showed fewer N-insertions than the roughly 650-donor mean. TCR beta chain V- and J-gene trimming was linked, in a later analysis, to a missense variant in DCLRE1C.

J is TRBJ2-1 and V is TRBV29-1; 7 nucleotides line up with TRBD1. This sequence originates from a girl aged 2 to 9 in good health and CMV-seropositive. The sequenced sample was PBMCs. CDR3 protein: CSVDTYGTAVQFF. The CDR3 DNA follows: TGCAGCGTTGATACCTATGGGACAGCAGTACAGTTCTTC.